This entry lists 32 T cell receptor beta chains sequenced from one sample in a study of post-analysis software for immune sequencing data. The antigens of these receptors remain unknown. Unique molecular identifiers had been added to the TCR beta cDNA libraries. TCRdb reanalysed the PCR reads using MiXCR and keeps one entry per CDR3 protein. There are 750,000 to 900,000 distinct CDR3 sequences in the sample; 46% occur only once, and around 4.7% lies in the top ten. Whole-study findings and limits: TRBV5-6, TRBV5-1 and TRBV20-1 belonged to a set of a few TRBV segments that were more frequent in patients than controls.

Sequencing was carried out using blood. These receptors were obtained from a girl between 10 and 17 years old with multiple sclerosis.

The chain recombines TRBV7-8 with TRBJ2-1; no reliable D call. The CDR3 is 16 residues long. V was trimmed by 5 bases and J by 6 bases, leaving 20 bases between them. Germline CDR1 is SGHVS and CDR2 is FQNEAQ. CDR3 nucleotide sequence: TGTGCCAGCAGCCAGTCCCCGGTAGCTGCCTCCAATGAGCAGTTCTTC. It specifies CASSQSPVAASNEQFF.

This clonotype was detected many times. The chain links TRBV6-2 or TRBV6-3 to TRBJ2-5; 7 nucleotides agree with TRBD1. Trimming cost V 7 bases and J 0 bases; bases outside gene matches: 11. CDR3 length: 16 amino acids. The germline V gene has CDR1 MNHEY and CDR2 SVGEGT. The DNA for the CDR3 is TGTGCCAGCACAACAGGGGTGCCTAAGTACCAAGAGACCCAGTACTTC. The encoded protein is CASTTGVPKYQETQYF.

The J gene is TRBJ2-2, the V gene TRBV6-5, with 12 bases fitting TRBD2. The CDR3 has 18 residues. CDR1 is MNHEY and CDR2 is SVGAGI in the germline V gene. V was pared by 6 bases and J by 8 bases, with 16 bases of the junction left unmatched. CDR3 sequence reads: CASSYRTLAGGPKGELFF. CDR3 sequence (DNA): TGTGCCAGCAGCTACCGCACTCTAGCGGGAGGGCCAAAAGGGGAGCTGTTTTTT.

This CDR3 reads CASSPTGLAPEQYF. CDR3 in DNA: TGTGCCAGCTCACCAACTGGACTAGCGCCCGAGCAGTACTTC. This chain uses TRBV18 with TRBJ2-7; 9 nucleotides agree with TRBD2. In germline, CDR1 is KGHSH, CDR2 LQKENI. The CDR3 is 14 amino acids. Trimming took 2 bases from V and 6 from J; bases not matched to a gene: 5.

A few counts support this clonotype. The chain has TRBV6-5 and TRBJ2-4; 7 nucleotides match TRBD2. Germline V CDR1 and CDR2: MNHEY, SVGAGI. This CDR3 is 16 amino acids long. Trimming at V came to 7 bases and at J to 8 bases, leaving 17 bases not matched to a gene. DNA of the CDR3: TGTGCCAGCACTGGTGGGGGAGGGCAGTCAGGGTACATTCAGTACTTC. Its translation is CASTGGGGQSGYIQYF.

The J gene is TRBJ2-7, the V gene TRBV15; the match to TRBD1 covers 9 bases. Germline trimming cut 1 base from V and 0 bases from J; bases unmatched to any gene: 7. This CDR3 contains 17 residues. Germline CDR1 is LNHNV and CDR2 is YYDKDF (reference sequence). CDR3 bases: TGTGCCACCAGCAGAGTGGACACAGGGGGCTACTCCTACGAGCAGTACTTC. Protein product: CATSRVDTGGYSYEQYF.

The rearrangement joins TRBV7-9 to TRBJ1-2; 9 bases are shared with TRBD1. V dropped 7 bases and J dropped 8; count of bases not matched to a gene: 11. CDR3 length equals 14 residues. Germline V lookup: CDR1 SEHNR, CDR2 FQNEAQ (reference sequence). The CDR3 protein is CASTETGGTRGYTF. CDR3 bases: TGTGCCAGCACCGAGACAGGGGGGACCCGGGGCTACACCTTC.

The chain uses TRBV15 and TRBJ1-1, with D perhaps matching TRBD1 (5 bases). The CDR3 is made up of 16 amino acids. V was trimmed by 2 bases and J by 3 bases, leaving 16 bases between them. CDR1 is LNHNV, CDR2 YYDKDF, per germline (reference sequence). Here the CDR3 DNA reads TGTGCCACCAGCAGACCCTGGGACGTTGAGGACACTGAAGCTTTCTTT. Its translation is CATSRPWDVEDTEAFF.

CDR3 in DNA: TGTGCCAGCAGTCCTCCGACAGATCCCTACGAGCAGTACTTC. It encodes CASSPPTDPYEQYF. The chain employs TRBV27 and TRBJ2-7; weak D call: TRBD1 (5 bases). This CDR3 is 14 amino acids long. Germline V gene lookup returns CDR1 MNHEY and CDR2 SMNVEV (reference sequence). V was clipped by 5 bases and J by 2 bases, with 13 bases between them.

J is TRBJ2-3 and V is TRBV29-1; D unclear. Deletions cut 4 bases from V and 0 bases from J, with 17 bases between. CDR1 is SQVTM, CDR2 ANQGSEA, per germline. This CDR3 contains 16 residues. The CDR3 DNA sequence: TGCAGCGTTGGTTCTCGGGCGCCGGATAGCACAGATACGCAGTATTTT. This translates into CSVGSRAPDSTDTQYF.

The chain has TRBV29-1 and TRBJ2-5; 8 bases map to TRBD2. Germline CDR1 reads SQVTM; CDR2 reads ANQGSEA. The CDR3 runs to 13 residues. V was clipped by 6 bases and J by 0 bases; unmatched bases: 3. The CDR3 DNA reads as TGCAGCGTCAAACTAGCGGACCAAGAGACCCAGTACTTC. Translation: CSVKLADQETQYF.

This clonotype came up many times. This chain links TRBV25-1 with TRBJ2-7; 8 positions agree with TRBD1. The CDR3 contains 13 residues. Germline V lookup: CDR1 MGHDK, CDR2 SYGVNS. V was pared by 4 bases and J by 2 bases, with 1 base of the junction left unmatched. CDR3 sequence (DNA): TGTGCCAGCAGTGTACAGGGGGCCTACGAGCAGTACTTC. It specifies CASSVQGAYEQYF.

The CDR3: CSVGTLAGTEAFF. In nucleotides, the CDR3 is TGCAGCGTTGGGACCTTGGCGGGGACTGAAGCTTTCTTT. The rearrangement links TRBV29-1 to TRBJ1-1; D is ambiguous. This CDR3 contains 13 residues. CDR1 SQVTM and CDR2 ANQGSEA come from the germline V gene. Trimming took 4 bases from V and 5 from J, leaving 14 bases between them.

This clonotype appeared once. This chain uses TRBV28 with TRBJ2-7, with D possibly being TRBD2 (7 bases). The V gene lost 7 bases and the J gene lost 6 bases, with 22 bases spanning the gap. The germline V gene encodes CDR1 MDHEN and CDR2 SYDVKM. The CDR3 spans 15 residues. CDR3 loop: CASTLGGEVAFEQYF. The DNA for the CDR3 is TGTGCCAGCACCCTAGGGGGGGAGGTGGCTTTCGAGCAGTACTTC.

This clonotype turned up a few times. This rearrangement joins TRBV20-1 to TRBJ2-1; possibly TRBD2 for D (6 bases). This CDR3 is 15 amino acids long. With 6 bases removed from V and 5 bases from J, the gap between germline ends came to 20 bases. Looked up from germline, CDR1 is DFQATT and CDR2 is SNEGSKA (reference sequence). The CDR3 DNA is TGCAGTGCCGCGGATGTTTTGCGGGGCAACAATGAGCAGTTCTTC. Translated: CSAADVLRGNNEQFF.

The chain's CDR3 is CSVAGTSGYNEQYF. In DNA, the CDR3 is TGCAGCGTTGCAGGGACTAGCGGCTACAATGAGCAGTACTTC. The gene calls are TRBV29-1 and TRBJ2-1; 11 positions agree with TRBD2. The DNA end is a closer match to TRBJ2-7, so the J assignment may be wrong. The CDR3 is 14 amino acids. CDR1 and CDR2 from the germline V gene are SQVTM and ANQGSEA.

The chain combines TRBV30 with TRBJ1-2; 7 nucleotides align to TRBD1. The CDR3 length is 14 residues. With 3 bases clipped from V and 2 bases from J, the junction kept 6 bases outside the gene matches. Germline CDR1 reads GTSNPN; CDR2 reads SVGIG (reference sequence). This CDR3 reads CAWSLLGQNYGYTF. The DNA for the CDR3 is TGTGCCTGGAGCCTTTTGGGACAGAACTATGGCTACACCTTC.

V is TRBV7-2 and J is TRBJ2-7, with 8 bases aligning to TRBD2. TRBJ2-5 matches the DNA end more closely, so the J call is doubtful. Germline V gene lookup returns CDR1 SGHTA and CDR2 FQGNSA. The CDR3 contains 14 residues. CDR3 amino acids: CASNRGGAQETQYF. In DNA form, the CDR3 reads TGTGCCAGCAACCGGGGGGGGGCCCAAGAGACCCAGTACTTC.

The chain uses TRBV12-3 or TRBV12-4 and TRBJ2-3; no reliable D call. This CDR3 has 14 residues. Trimming left V 6 bases short and J 1 base short, with 11 bases between. DNA of the CDR3: TGTGCCAGCAGGCTAAGCGACCGCACAGATACGCAGTATTTT. Its protein is CASRLSDRTDTQYF.

In its sample, this clonotype was seen a few times. The chain combines TRBV6-2 or TRBV6-3 with TRBJ2-7; D assignment may be TRBD1 or TRBD2 (5 bases each). CDR1 and CDR2 from the germline V gene are MNHEY and SVGEGT. This CDR3 is built from 14 residues. V was shortened by 8 bases and J by 0 bases, with 14 bases between the two germline ends. The DNA of the CDR3 is TGTGCCAGCCGGGACGCAGGATACTCCTACGAGCAGTACTTC. It translates to CASRDAGYSYEQYF.

The V call is TRBV6-1, the J call TRBJ2-3; the D gene is possibly TRBD2 (6 bases). Trimming took 5 bases from V and 0 from J, leaving 21 bases between them. Germline V gene sequence: CDR1 MNHNS, CDR2 SASEGT. CDR3 size: 18 residues. The CDR3 bases are TGTGCCAGCAGTACCTCCGTGGGGCTTAGCGGAAGCACAGATACGCAGTATTTT. It yields the protein CASSTSVGLSGSTDTQYF.

This rearrangement joins TRBV6-5 to TRBJ2-1, with TRBD2 identical over 8 bases. CDR1 and CDR2 (germline): MNHEY, SVGAGI. V was clipped by 2 bases and J by 4 bases; unmatched bases: 10. This CDR3 spans 17 amino acids. In DNA, the CDR3 is TGTGCCAGCAGTTACGGCCTCCCGGGAGGGCCGTACAATGAGCAGTTCTTC. Its protein product is CASSYGLPGGPYNEQFF.

The chain has TRBV6-5 and TRBJ2-2; D unresolved. The germline V gene encodes CDR1 MNHEY and CDR2 SVGAGI. The CDR3 has 12 residues. With 2 bases removed from V and 5 bases from J, the gap between germline ends came to 3 bases. The CDR3: CASSYGTGELFF. DNA of the CDR3: TGTGCCAGCAGTTACGGAACCGGGGAGCTGTTTTTT.

The chain uses TRBV13 and TRBJ2-4, with 8 bases that match TRBD2. The J call may be incorrect, as the DNA end agrees better with TRBJ2-7. CDR3 length: 15 amino acids. Looked up from germline, CDR1 is PRHDT and CDR2 is FYEKMQ (reference sequence). Here the CDR3 reads CASSLRATGGREQYF. The DNA for the CDR3 is TGTGCCAGCAGCCTACGGGCCACGGGAGGGCGCGAGCAGTACTTC.

The J gene is TRBJ1-2, the V gene TRBV12-3 or TRBV12-4; the match to TRBD1 covers 9 bases. The CDR3 extends over 13 amino acids. With V trimmed by 4 bases and J by 7 bases, 4 bases remained unmatched. The CDR3 loop reads CASSSGQGSGYTF. DNA of the CDR3: TGTGCCAGCAGTTCGGGACAGGGCTCTGGCTACACCTTC.

The chain combines TRBV4-2 with TRBJ1-6; 7 nucleotides match TRBD1. CDR3 length equals 17 residues. Germline V gene sequence: CDR1 LGHNA, CDR2 YNFKEQ. Losses at the gene ends were 0 bases for V and 3 bases for J; bases not matched to a gene: 5. The chain's CDR3 is CASSQEKQGIYNSPLHF. CDR3 nucleotides: TGTGCCAGCAGCCAAGAAAAACAGGGGATCTATAATTCACCCCTCCACTTT.

V and J are TRBV6-6 and TRBJ2-6; D is unresolved. Germline CDR1 and CDR2: MNHNY and SVGAGI (reference sequence). The CDR3 sequence is 13 residues long. V gave up 8 bases and J gave up 6 bases, with 11 bases separating them. The CDR3 is CASRFGEANVLTF. The CDR3 bases are TGTGCCAGCCGCTTTGGAGAGGCCAACGTCCTGACTTTC.

There are a few counts of this clonotype. The V and J genes are TRBV6-6 and TRBJ1-2, with TRBD1 identical over 7 bases. The CDR3 is made up of 13 amino acids. CDR1 is MNHNY, CDR2 SVGAGI, per germline (reference sequence). Unmatched junction bases numbered 7, after V lost 4 bases and J lost 8 bases. The CDR3 nucleotides are TGTGCCAGCAGTTCCCAACAGGGGTGGGGCTACACCTTC. Encoded protein: CASSSQQGWGYTF.

This clonotype turned up a few times. V is TRBV6-6 and J is TRBJ2-7; D may be TRBD2 (6 bases). CDR3 size: 12 residues. Trimming took off 6 bases at V and 3 bases at J, with 9 bases between the two ends. In germline, CDR1 is MNHNY, CDR2 SVGAGI (reference sequence). The DNA of the CDR3 is TGTGCCAGCAGAGGGGACTTCTACGAGCAGTACTTC. Protein sequence: CASRGDFYEQYF.

The CDR3 reads CASSSLTGGYNEQFF. The CDR3 bases are TGTGCCAGCAGCTCCCTGACAGGGGGTTACAATGAGCAGTTCTTC. The chain recombines TRBV5-8 with TRBJ2-1, with TRBD1 identical over 9 bases. V dropped 3 bases and J dropped 4; count of bases not matched to a gene: 5. The CDR3 contains 15 residues. Germline lookup yields CDR1 SGHTS and CDR2 YDEGEE.

The chain combines TRBV5-6 with TRBJ2-1; TRBD2 aligns across 10 bases. The germline gives CDR1 SGHDT, CDR2 YYEEEE. This CDR3 contains 16 residues. After removal of 5 bases from V and 2 bases from J, the junction contained 7 bases not matched to a gene. The CDR3 here is CASSIETSGPYNEQFF. As DNA, the CDR3 is TGTGCCAGCAGTATAGAGACTAGCGGGCCCTACAATGAGCAGTTCTTC.

This rearrangement joins TRBV5-1 to TRBJ2-1; D is perhaps TRBD2 (6 bases). Germline V gene data show CDR1 as SGHRS and CDR2 as YFSETQ. CDR3 length: 18 amino acids. V shed 4 bases and J shed 5 bases, with 25 bases lying between them. For the CDR3, the DNA is TGCGCCAGCAGCCCGGGCTGGGGCGGCGTGTCGGGAGACAATGAGCAGTTCTTC. Amino acid sequence: CASSPGWGGVSGDNEQFF.